This is a list of T cell receptor beta chains from one sample in a study of identical twins. TCRdb independently ran MiXCR on the 5' RACE reads; one entry per CDR3 protein. The table shows around 550,000 distinct CDR3 sequences, with roughly 15% occurring only once. These same records also appear under a second study, on yellow fever vaccine responses in identical twins.

Sequenced sample: CD4+ T cells sorted from blood. The receptors originated from a woman aged 18-29 years in good health. Both conserved end residues are part of each CDR3. Each record gives: clone size, V gene, J gene, D gene, CDR3 DNA, CDR3 protein. The D gene is left open where the match is weak. Clone size is shown for a subset of rows, as once, few, many or a class of expanded clone.

clone size: .
V gene: TRBV2
J gene: TRBJ1-6
D gene: .
CDR3 DNA: TGTGCCAGCAGTGACAGGGTCTATAATTCACCCCTCCACTTT
CDR3 protein: CASSDRVYNSPLHF

clone size: .
V gene: TRBV20-1
J gene: TRBJ2-3
D gene: TRBD2
CDR3 DNA: TGCAGTGCTACGCGGGAGGGCCGACCAGATACGCAGTATTTT
CDR3 protein: CSATREGRPDTQYF

clone size: .
V gene: TRBV6-2/TRBV6-3
J gene: TRBJ1-5
D gene: TRBD1
CDR3 DNA: TGTGCCAGCAGTTACGCTGGGTCCGAGACAGGGTCCAATCAGCCCCAGCATTTT
CDR3 protein: CASSYAGSETGSNQPQHF

clone size: few
V gene: TRBV28
J gene: TRBJ2-3
D gene: TRBD2
CDR3 DNA: TGTGCCAGCAGTCGACTGGGAGGGCCGACTTTGGATACGCAGTATTTT
CDR3 protein: CASSRLGGPTLDTQYF

clone size: .
V gene: TRBV28
J gene: TRBJ2-7
D gene: TRBD2
CDR3 DNA: TGTGCCAGCAGTTCTGGACTAGCGGGACTTCCCTACGAGCAGTACTTC
CDR3 protein: CASSSGLAGLPYEQYF

clone size: few
V gene: TRBV12-3/TRBV12-4
J gene: TRBJ2-1
D gene: .
CDR3 DNA: TGTGCCAGCACGGGTCCCCTGAATGAGCAGTTCTTC
CDR3 protein: CASTGPLNEQFF

clone size: few
V gene: TRBV28
J gene: TRBJ2-1
D gene: .
CDR3 DNA: TGTGCCAGCAGGGACCGCGGGGCCACCTACAATGAGCAGTTCTTC
CDR3 protein: CASRDRGATYNEQFF

clone size: few
V gene: TRBV20-1
J gene: TRBJ1-1
D gene: .
CDR3 DNA: TGCAGTGCTAGAGGGAAGAACACTGAAGCTTTCTTT
CDR3 protein: CSARGKNTEAFF

clone size: .
V gene: TRBV5-1
J gene: TRBJ2-1
D gene: .
CDR3 DNA: TGCGCCAGCAGCCCAAAGGCCGATGAGCAGTTCTTC
CDR3 protein: CASSPKADEQFF

clone size: .
V gene: TRBV29-1
J gene: TRBJ2-5
D gene: .
CDR3 DNA: TGCAGCGTATTTATGACTAGGCTTTTGGAGACCCAGTACTTC
CDR3 protein: CSVFMTRLLETQYF

clone size: .
V gene: TRBV3-1
J gene: TRBJ2-7
D gene: TRBD2
CDR3 DNA: TGTGCCAGCAGCCGTGGCGGGGGGGGATTTTACGAGCAGTACTTC
CDR3 protein: CASSRGGGGFYEQYF

clone size: few
V gene: TRBV7-2
J gene: TRBJ2-1
D gene: .
CDR3 DNA: TGTGCCAGCAGCCCCCACGGAGGTGAGCAGTTCTTC
CDR3 protein: CASSPHGGEQFF

clone size: .
V gene: TRBV5-1
J gene: TRBJ2-1
D gene: TRBD2
CDR3 DNA: TGCGCCAGCAGCGTCGGGGGGGCCATGGATGAGCAGTTCTTC
CDR3 protein: CASSVGGAMDEQFF

clone size: few
V gene: TRBV28
J gene: TRBJ1-1
D gene: .
CDR3 DNA: TGTGCCAGCAGTTTTCGCGGCGGGGTGGGAACTGAAGCTTTCTTT
CDR3 protein: CASSFRGGVGTEAFF

clone size: .
V gene: TRBV20-1
J gene: TRBJ2-5
D gene: .
CDR3 DNA: TGCAGTGCTATGGCCCAAGAGACCCAGTACTTC
CDR3 protein: CSAMAQETQYF

clone size: many
V gene: TRBV12-3/TRBV12-4
J gene: TRBJ1-5
D gene: .
CDR3 DNA: TGTGCCAGCAGTTTAGCGGAGTTTCGGGTAAATCAGCCCCAGCATTTT
CDR3 protein: CASSLAEFRVNQPQHF

clone size: few
V gene: TRBV7-8
J gene: TRBJ2-1
D gene: TRBD2
CDR3 DNA: TGTGCCAGCAGCCCGACTAGCGGGGGGGCGTTCTACAATGAGCAGTTCTTC
CDR3 protein: CASSPTSGGAFYNEQFF

clone size: .
V gene: TRBV12-3/TRBV12-4
J gene: TRBJ2-1
D gene: .
CDR3 DNA: TGTGCCAGCAGTTTAAGTCCTTGGCGGGGGCCCTCTAATGAGCAGTTCTTC
CDR3 protein: CASSLSPWRGPSNEQFF

clone size: few
V gene: TRBV11-3
J gene: TRBJ2-1
D gene: .
CDR3 DNA: TGTGCCAGCAGCTCCTCAACGGGAGTGAACAATGAGCAGTTCTTC
CDR3 protein: CASSSSTGVNNEQFF

clone size: .
V gene: TRBV20-1
J gene: TRBJ2-1
D gene: .
CDR3 DNA: TGCAGTGCTGGACGAGGAGGGTCGACTTACAATGAGCAGTTCTTC
CDR3 protein: CSAGRGGSTYNEQFF

clone size: few
V gene: TRBV2
J gene: TRBJ1-1
D gene: TRBD1
CDR3 DNA: TGTGCCAGCAAGGGGGCGCGGAACACTGAAGCTTTCTTT
CDR3 protein: CASKGARNTEAFF

clone size: .
V gene: TRBV12-3/TRBV12-4
J gene: TRBJ2-1
D gene: .
CDR3 DNA: TGTGCCAGCACCAAGGACTCCCTTGGTAATGAGCAGTTCTTC
CDR3 protein: CASTKDSLGNEQFF

clone size: .
V gene: TRBV25-1
J gene: TRBJ2-7
D gene: TRBD2
CDR3 DNA: TGTGCCAGCAGTACCGGACTAGCGGACCAGTACTTC
CDR3 protein: CASSTGLADQYF

clone size: many
V gene: TRBV5-1
J gene: TRBJ1-3
D gene: .
CDR3 DNA: TGCGCCAGCAGCTTGGGGGCCTTGACCCTCTCTGGAAACACCATATATTTT
CDR3 protein: CASSLGALTLSGNTIYF

clone size: few
V gene: TRBV20-1
J gene: TRBJ2-1
D gene: TRBD2
CDR3 DNA: TGCAGTGCTAGAGATCCAGCGGGAGCCTATTTAAATGAGCAGTTCTTC
CDR3 protein: CSARDPAGAYLNEQFF

clone size: few
V gene: TRBV9
J gene: TRBJ2-2
D gene: TRBD1
CDR3 DNA: TGTGCCAGCAGCTCCAGGGGGCCGAACACCGGGGAGCTGTTTTTT
CDR3 protein: CASSSRGPNTGELFF

clone size: .
V gene: TRBV29-1
J gene: TRBJ2-3
D gene: TRBD1
CDR3 DNA: TGCAGCGCCACGGGACAGGCGGGCACAGATACGCAGTATTTT
CDR3 protein: CSATGQAGTDTQYF

clone size: .
V gene: TRBV7-3
J gene: TRBJ2-3
D gene: .
CDR3 DNA: TGTGCCAGCAGCTTACCCCGACCCGATAGTCCAGATACGCAGTATTTT
CDR3 protein: CASSLPRPDSPDTQYF

clone size: few
V gene: TRBV28
J gene: TRBJ2-1
D gene: .
CDR3 DNA: TGTGCCAGCAGAAAACCTTACAATGAGCAGTTCTTC
CDR3 protein: CASRKPYNEQFF

clone size: few
V gene: TRBV24-1
J gene: TRBJ2-3
D gene: .
CDR3 DNA: TGTGCCACCAGTGATAGAGACAGGACAGATACGCAGTATTTT
CDR3 protein: CATSDRDRTDTQYF

clone size: .
V gene: TRBV5-1
J gene: TRBJ2-2
D gene: TRBD1
CDR3 DNA: TGCGCCAGCAGCTCCTCCGGGACAGGGCGCACCGGGGAGCTGTTTTTT
CDR3 protein: CASSSSGTGRTGELFF

clone size: .
V gene: TRBV11-2
J gene: TRBJ2-1
D gene: TRBD2
CDR3 DNA: TGTGCCAGCAGCTTACGACGGACTAGCGGGGAGAATGAGCAGTTCTTC
CDR3 protein: CASSLRRTSGENEQFF

clone size: many
V gene: TRBV7-2
J gene: TRBJ2-1
D gene: .
CDR3 DNA: TGTGCCAGCAGTCGAACTAAGTATGAGCAGTTCTTC
CDR3 protein: CASSRTKYEQFF

clone size: .
V gene: TRBV5-1
J gene: TRBJ2-1
D gene: TRBD1
CDR3 DNA: TGCGCCAGCAGCTACATGACAGGGAGTTACAATGAGCAGTTCTTC
CDR3 protein: CASSYMTGSYNEQFF

clone size: few
V gene: TRBV7-9
J gene: TRBJ2-7
D gene: TRBD2
CDR3 DNA: TGTGCCAGCAGCTTCTCGGCTAGCGGCCCAACCTACGAGCAGTACTTC
CDR3 protein: CASSFSASGPTYEQYF

clone size: many
V gene: TRBV15
J gene: TRBJ1-2
D gene: .
CDR3 DNA: TGTGCCACCAGCAGAGGCGAAAGTAGCCCCGGCTATGGCTACACCTTC
CDR3 protein: CATSRGESSPGYGYTF

clone size: .
V gene: TRBV11-2
J gene: TRBJ2-7
D gene: TRBD1
CDR3 DNA: TGTGCCAGCAGCTTCCCGACAGGGCCCAAGCAGTACTTC
CDR3 protein: CASSFPTGPKQYF

clone size: few
V gene: TRBV5-1
J gene: TRBJ1-2
D gene: TRBD1
CDR3 DNA: TGCGCCAGCAGCGACAGGGGTGACTATGGCTACACCTTC
CDR3 protein: CASSDRGDYGYTF

clone size: .
V gene: TRBV2
J gene: TRBJ1-4
D gene: .
CDR3 DNA: TGTGCCAGCTGGAAACTGAGTGAAAAACTGTTTTTT
CDR3 protein: CASWKLSEKLFF

clone size: few
V gene: TRBV5-1
J gene: TRBJ2-3
D gene: TRBD1
CDR3 DNA: TGCGCCAGCGGGACAGGGGAGAGCACAGATACGCAGTATTTT
CDR3 protein: CASGTGESTDTQYF

clone size: few
V gene: TRBV12-5
J gene: TRBJ1-1
D gene: .
CDR3 DNA: TGTGCTAGTGGTTTGAAAGCTGGGTTGACCTTGAACACTGAAGCTTTCTTT
CDR3 protein: CASGLKAGLTLNTEAFF

clone size: .
V gene: TRBV7-2
J gene: TRBJ2-7
D gene: TRBD2
CDR3 DNA: TGTGCCAGCAGCCCCTGGAGCGGGAGCGAGCAGTACTTC
CDR3 protein: CASSPWSGSEQYF